A single sample is the source of the 5 T cell receptor beta chains below, sequenced in a study of shared clonotypes between healthy human individuals (TCRdb year 2020). Libraries were made using the immunoSEQ multiplex PCR assay. What TCRdb holds here is the immuneACCESS table cut down to in-frame rearrangements. Part of the clones is not present; checked against another copy, under half of the missing clones reflect an unresolved V gene, and the others are unexplained. This sample gives 850,000 to 1,100,000 clones in total; 77% of them show up just once. The top ten clones comprise almost 0.9% of the sample. Sequencing was performed on memory CD4+ T cells from PBMCs. The intended sense of this specimen's cell subset or site label: CD45RA-negative fraction. Receptors originate from a young man in good health. Some clones in this sample may be carry-over from other donors' samples.

The chain uses TRBV25-1 and TRBJ2-5; D gene uncertain. Between the trimmed V and J ends, which lost 8 bases and 3 bases, there was a span of 7 bases. The CDR3 is 11 residues long. Germline values: CDR1 MGHDK, CDR2 SYGVNS. The CDR3 loop reads CASSAKETQYF. CDR3 sequence (DNA): TGTGCCAGCTCGGCGAAAGAGACCCAGTACTTC.

CDR3 sequence reads: CASRRSGTPNTGELFF. CDR3 nucleotide sequence: TGTGCCAGCAGGAGGAGCGGGACCCCGAACACCGGGGAGCTGTTTTTT. V gene TRBV27 combines with J gene TRBJ2-2; 7 nucleotides match TRBD2. This CDR3 is 16 amino acids long. V gave up 6 bases and J gave up 0 bases; unmatched junction bases: 7. Looked up from germline, CDR1 is MNHEY and CDR2 is SMNVEV (reference sequence).

J is TRBJ2-2 and V is TRBV28, with D uncertain. Trimming left V 1 base short and J 6 bases short, with 6 bases between. The CDR3 extends over 13 amino acids. The germline V gene has CDR1 MDHEN and CDR2 SYDVKM. The CDR3 coding sequence is TGTGCCAGCAGTTTATTCCGTCCCGGGGAGCTGTTTTTT. This sequence encodes CASSLFRPGELFF.

CDR3 sequence reads: CASSFGREADTQYF. As DNA, the CDR3 is TGCGCCAGCAGCTTCGGCCGCGAGGCAGATACGCAGTATTTT. This chain links TRBV5-1 with TRBJ2-3, with D unclear. CDR3 length: 14 amino acids. Germline assignment: CDR1 SGHRS and CDR2 YFSETQ. V was cut by 2 bases and J by 4 bases, with 11 bases left in between.

This rearrangement joins TRBV28 to TRBJ2-1, with no clear D. The ends were cut back, 4 bases at V and 1 base at J, with 14 bases in the middle. The CDR3 runs to 16 residues. Germline V lookup: CDR1 MDHEN, CDR2 SYDVKM. The CDR3 region has the DNA TGTGCCAGCAGTTCCTACTCATACGTATCCTACAATGAGCAGTTCTTC. Protein product: CASSSYSYVSYNEQFF.